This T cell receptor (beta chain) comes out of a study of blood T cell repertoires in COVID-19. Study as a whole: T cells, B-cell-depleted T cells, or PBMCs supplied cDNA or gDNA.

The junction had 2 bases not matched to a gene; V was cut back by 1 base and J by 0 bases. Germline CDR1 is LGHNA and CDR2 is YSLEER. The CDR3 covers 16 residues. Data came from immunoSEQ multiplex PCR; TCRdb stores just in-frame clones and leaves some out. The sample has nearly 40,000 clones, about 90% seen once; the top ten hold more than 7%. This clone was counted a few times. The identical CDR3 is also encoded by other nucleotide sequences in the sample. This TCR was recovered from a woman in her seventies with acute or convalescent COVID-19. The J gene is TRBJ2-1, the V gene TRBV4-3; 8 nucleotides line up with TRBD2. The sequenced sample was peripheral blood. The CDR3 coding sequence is TGCGCCAGCAGCCAAGTCGGGGGGGCCTCCTACAATGAGCAGTTCTTC. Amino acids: CASSQVGGASYNEQFF.